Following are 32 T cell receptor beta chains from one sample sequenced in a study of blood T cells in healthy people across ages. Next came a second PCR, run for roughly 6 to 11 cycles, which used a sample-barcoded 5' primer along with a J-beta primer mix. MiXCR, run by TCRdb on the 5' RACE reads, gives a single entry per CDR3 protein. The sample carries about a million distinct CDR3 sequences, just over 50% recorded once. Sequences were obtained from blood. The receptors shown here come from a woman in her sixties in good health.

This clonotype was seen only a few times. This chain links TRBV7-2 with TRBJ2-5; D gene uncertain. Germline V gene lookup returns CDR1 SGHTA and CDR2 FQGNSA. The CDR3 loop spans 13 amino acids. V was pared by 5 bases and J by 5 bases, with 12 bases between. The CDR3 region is CASSVNNRETQYF. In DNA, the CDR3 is TGTGCCAGCAGCGTAAATAATCGGGAGACCCAGTACTTC. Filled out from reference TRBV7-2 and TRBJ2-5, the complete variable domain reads GAGVSQSPSNKVTEKGKDVELRCDPISGHTALYWYRQSLGQGLEFLIYFQGNSAPDKSGLPSDRFSAERTGGSVSTLTIQRTQQEDSAVYLCASSVNNRETQYFGPGTRLLVL.

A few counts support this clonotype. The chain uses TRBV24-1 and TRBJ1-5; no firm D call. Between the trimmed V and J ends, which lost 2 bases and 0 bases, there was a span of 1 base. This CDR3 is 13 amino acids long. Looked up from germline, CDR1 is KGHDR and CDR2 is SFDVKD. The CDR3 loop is CATSDYSNQPQHF. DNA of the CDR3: TGTGCCACCAGTGATTATAGCAATCAGCCCCAGCATTTT.

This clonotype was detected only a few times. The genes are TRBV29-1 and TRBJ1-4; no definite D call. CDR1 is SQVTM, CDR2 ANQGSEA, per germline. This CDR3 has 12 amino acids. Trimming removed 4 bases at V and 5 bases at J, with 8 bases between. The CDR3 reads CSVVSWNEKLFF. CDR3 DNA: TGCAGCGTTGTTAGCTGGAATGAAAAACTGTTTTTT.

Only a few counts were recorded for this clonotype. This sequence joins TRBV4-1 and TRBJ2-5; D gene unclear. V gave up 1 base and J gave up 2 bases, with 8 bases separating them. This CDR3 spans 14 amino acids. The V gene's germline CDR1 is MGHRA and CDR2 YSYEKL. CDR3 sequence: CASSQVVVQETQYF. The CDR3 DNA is TGCGCCAGCAGCCAAGTTGTGGTTCAAGAGACCCAGTACTTC.

This CDR3 reads CASNGPQPSSHEQYF. The CDR3 coding sequence is TGTGCCAGCAATGGCCCCCAACCTTCGTCTCATGAGCAGTACTTC. The rearrangement joins TRBV28 to TRBJ2-5; D remains unclear. V gave up 7 bases and J gave up 11 bases, with 26 bases separating them. Germline CDR1 and CDR2: MDHEN and SYDVKM. The CDR3 runs to 15 residues.

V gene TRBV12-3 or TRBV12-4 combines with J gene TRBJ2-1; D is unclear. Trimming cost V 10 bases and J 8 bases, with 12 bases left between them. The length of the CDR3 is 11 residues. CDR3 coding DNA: TGTGCCACCATGGCGGTTTATGAGCAGTTCTTC. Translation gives CATMAVYEQFF.

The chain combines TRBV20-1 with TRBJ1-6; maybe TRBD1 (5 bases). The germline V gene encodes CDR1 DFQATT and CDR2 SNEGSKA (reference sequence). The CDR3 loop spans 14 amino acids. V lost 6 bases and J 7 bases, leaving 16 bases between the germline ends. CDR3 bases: TGCAGTGCCCAGAGGGGTAGAATGAATTCACCCCTCCACTTT. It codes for CSAQRGRMNSPLHF.

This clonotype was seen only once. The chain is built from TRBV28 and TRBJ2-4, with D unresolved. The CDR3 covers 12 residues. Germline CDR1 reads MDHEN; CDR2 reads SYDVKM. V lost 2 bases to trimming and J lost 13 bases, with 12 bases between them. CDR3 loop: CASSLQVVRQYF. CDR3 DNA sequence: TGTGCCAGCAGTTTACAGGTAGTGAGGCAGTACTTC.

The CDR3 DNA reads as TGTGCCAGCAGTCCAATCCCCATTGTGGGAGGCCACTACGAGCAGTACTTC. This gives the protein CASSPIPIVGGHYEQYF. This sequence joins TRBV27 and TRBJ2-7; tentatively, D is TRBD2 (6 bases). The CDR3 covers 17 residues. V was clipped by 5 bases and J by 3 bases, with 23 bases between them. Looked up from germline, CDR1 is MNHEY and CDR2 is SMNVEV (reference sequence).

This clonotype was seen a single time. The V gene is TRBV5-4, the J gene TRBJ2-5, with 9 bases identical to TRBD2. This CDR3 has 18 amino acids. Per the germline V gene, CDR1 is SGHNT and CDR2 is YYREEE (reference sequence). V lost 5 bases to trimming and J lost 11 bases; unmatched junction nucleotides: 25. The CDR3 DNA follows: TGTGCCAGCAGAACTGGGGGGGAAAGCCTAGCGGGACCGGGTGAGCAGTACTTC. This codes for CASRTGGESLAGPGEQYF.

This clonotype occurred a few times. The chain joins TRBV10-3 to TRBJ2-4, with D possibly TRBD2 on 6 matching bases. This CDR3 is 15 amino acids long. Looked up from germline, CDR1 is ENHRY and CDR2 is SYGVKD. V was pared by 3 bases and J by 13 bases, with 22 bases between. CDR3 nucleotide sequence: TGTGCCATCAGTGACCCAACTACAGCCCCGGGGGAGCAGTACTTC. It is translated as CAISDPTTAPGEQYF.

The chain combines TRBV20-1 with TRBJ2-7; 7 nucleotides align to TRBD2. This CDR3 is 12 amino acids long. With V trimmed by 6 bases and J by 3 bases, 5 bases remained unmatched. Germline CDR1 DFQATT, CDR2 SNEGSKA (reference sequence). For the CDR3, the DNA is TGCAGTGCGGCTAGCGGCATCTACGAGCAGTACTTC. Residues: CSAASGIYEQYF.

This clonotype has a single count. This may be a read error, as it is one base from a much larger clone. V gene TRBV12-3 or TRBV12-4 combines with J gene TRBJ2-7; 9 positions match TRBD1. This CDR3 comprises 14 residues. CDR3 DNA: TGTGCCAGCAGCCCTACCGGGACAGGGCGCGAGCGGTACTTC. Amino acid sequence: CASSPTGTGRERYF.

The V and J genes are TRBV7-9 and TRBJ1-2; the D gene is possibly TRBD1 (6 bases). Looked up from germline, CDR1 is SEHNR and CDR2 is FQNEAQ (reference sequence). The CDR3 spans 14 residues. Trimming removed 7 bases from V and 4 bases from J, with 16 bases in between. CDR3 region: CASIRTDASYGYTF. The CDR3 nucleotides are TGTGCCAGCATCCGGACAGACGCGTCCTATGGCTACACCTTC.

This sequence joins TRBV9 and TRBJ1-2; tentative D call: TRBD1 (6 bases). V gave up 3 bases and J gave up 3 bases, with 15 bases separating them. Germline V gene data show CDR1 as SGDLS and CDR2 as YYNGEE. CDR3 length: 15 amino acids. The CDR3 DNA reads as TGTGCCAGCAGCGCGCTACAAAAGGGGGACTATGGCTACACCTTC. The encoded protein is CASSALQKGDYGYTF.

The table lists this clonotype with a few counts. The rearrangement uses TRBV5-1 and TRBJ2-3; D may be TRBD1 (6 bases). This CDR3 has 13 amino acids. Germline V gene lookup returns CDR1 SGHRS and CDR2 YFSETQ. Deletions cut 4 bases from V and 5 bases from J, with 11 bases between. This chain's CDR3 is CASSSTGRDTQYF. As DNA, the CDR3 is TGCGCCAGCAGCAGTACAGGGAGAGATACGCAGTATTTT.

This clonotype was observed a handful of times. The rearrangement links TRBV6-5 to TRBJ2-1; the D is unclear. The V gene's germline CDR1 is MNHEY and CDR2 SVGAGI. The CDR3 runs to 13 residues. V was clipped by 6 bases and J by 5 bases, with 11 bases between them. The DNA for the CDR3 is TGTGCCAGCAGGGATAGTTGGGACAATGAGCAGTTCTTC. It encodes CASRDSWDNEQFF.

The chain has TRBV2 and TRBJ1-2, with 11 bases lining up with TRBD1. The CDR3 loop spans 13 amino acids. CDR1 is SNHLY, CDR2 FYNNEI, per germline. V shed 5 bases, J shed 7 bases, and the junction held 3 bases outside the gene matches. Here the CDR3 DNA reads TGTGCCAGCAGTCGGACAGGGGGCCGTGGCTACACCTTC. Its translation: CASSRTGGRGYTF.

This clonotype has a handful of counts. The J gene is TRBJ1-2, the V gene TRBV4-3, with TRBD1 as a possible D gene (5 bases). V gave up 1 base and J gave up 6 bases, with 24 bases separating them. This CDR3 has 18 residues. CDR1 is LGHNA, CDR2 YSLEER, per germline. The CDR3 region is CASSQGSVRQRLFDGYTF. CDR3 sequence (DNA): TGCGCCAGCAGCCAAGGGTCAGTAAGACAGCGCCTTTTCGATGGCTACACCTTC.

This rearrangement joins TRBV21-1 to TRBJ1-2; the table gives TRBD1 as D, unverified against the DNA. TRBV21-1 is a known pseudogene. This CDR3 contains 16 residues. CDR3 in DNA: TGTGCCAGCAGCAAAGACTCCGGACAGGGTGTATACGGCTACACCTTC. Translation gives CASSKDSGQGVYGYTF.

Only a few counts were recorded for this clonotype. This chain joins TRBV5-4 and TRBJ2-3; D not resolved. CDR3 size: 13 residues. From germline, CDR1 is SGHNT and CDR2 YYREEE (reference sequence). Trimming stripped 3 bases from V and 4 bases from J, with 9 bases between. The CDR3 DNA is TGTGCCAGCAGCTCGGAAAGCCCAGATACGCAGTATTTT. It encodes CASSSESPDTQYF. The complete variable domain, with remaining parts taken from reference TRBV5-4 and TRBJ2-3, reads ETGVTQSPTHLIKTRGQQVTLRCSSQSGHNTVSWYQQALGQGPQFIFQYYREEENGRGNFPPRFSGLQFPNYSSELNVNALELDDSALYLCASSSESPDTQYFGPGTRLTVL.

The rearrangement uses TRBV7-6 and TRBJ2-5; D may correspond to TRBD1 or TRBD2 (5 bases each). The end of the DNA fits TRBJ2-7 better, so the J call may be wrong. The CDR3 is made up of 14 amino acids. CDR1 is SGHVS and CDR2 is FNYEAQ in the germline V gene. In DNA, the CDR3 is TGTGCCAGCAGCCTGGGGACGGATACCTACGAGCAGTACTTC. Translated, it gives CASSLGTDTYEQYF.

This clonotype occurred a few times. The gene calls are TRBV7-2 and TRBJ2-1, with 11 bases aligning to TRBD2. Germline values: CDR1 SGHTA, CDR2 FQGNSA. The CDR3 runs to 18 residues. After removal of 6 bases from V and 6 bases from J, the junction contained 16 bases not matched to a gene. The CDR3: CASRLSVAGGPRGNEQFF. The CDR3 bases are TGTGCCAGCAGGCTTTCTGTAGCGGGAGGGCCGAGAGGCAATGAGCAGTTCTTC.

The CDR3 bases are TGTGCCAGCAGCGCAGGCGACGTGGTGTACAATGAGCAGTTCTTC. Translation gives CASSAGDVVYNEQFF. The genes are TRBV9 and TRBJ2-1; D unclear. CDR1 is SGDLS and CDR2 is YYNGEE in the germline V gene. Trimming shortened V by 3 bases and J by 4 bases, and 14 bases separated the two germline ends. CDR3 length: 15 residues.

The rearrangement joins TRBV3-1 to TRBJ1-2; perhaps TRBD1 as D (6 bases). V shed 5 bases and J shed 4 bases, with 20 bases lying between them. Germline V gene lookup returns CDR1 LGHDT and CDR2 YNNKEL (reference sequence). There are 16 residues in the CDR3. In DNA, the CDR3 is TGTGCCAGCAGCACTCGCTCTGACAGGCGGACCTATGGCTACACCTTC. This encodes CASSTRSDRRTYGYTF.

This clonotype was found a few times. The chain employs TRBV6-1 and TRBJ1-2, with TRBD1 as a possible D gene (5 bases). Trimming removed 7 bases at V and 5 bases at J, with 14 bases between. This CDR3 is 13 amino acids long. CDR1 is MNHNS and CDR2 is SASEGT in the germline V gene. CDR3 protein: CASKGGEGYGYTF. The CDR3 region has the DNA TGTGCCAGCAAGGGAGGGGAGGGGTATGGCTACACCTTC.

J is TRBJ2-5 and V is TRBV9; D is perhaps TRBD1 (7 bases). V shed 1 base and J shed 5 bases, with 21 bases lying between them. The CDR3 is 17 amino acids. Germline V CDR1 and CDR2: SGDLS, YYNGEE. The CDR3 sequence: CASSVPDLEGATETQYF. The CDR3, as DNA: TGTGCCAGCAGCGTACCCGACCTGGAGGGGGCAACGGAGACCCAGTACTTC.

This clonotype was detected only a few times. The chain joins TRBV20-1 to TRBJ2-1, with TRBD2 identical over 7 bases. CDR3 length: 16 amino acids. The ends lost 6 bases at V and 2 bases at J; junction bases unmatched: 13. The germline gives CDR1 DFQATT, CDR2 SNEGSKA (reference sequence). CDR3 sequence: CSASDYSGPTYNEQFF. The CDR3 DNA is TGCAGTGCGAGCGATTATAGCGGGCCTACCTACAATGAGCAGTTCTTC.

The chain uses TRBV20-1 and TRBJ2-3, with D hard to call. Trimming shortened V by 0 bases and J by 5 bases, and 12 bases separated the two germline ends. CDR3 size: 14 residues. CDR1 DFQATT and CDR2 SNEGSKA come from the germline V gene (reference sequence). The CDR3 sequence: CSAREDPIVDTQYF. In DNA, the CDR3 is TGCAGTGCTAGAGAGGACCCTATCGTAGATACGCAGTATTTT.

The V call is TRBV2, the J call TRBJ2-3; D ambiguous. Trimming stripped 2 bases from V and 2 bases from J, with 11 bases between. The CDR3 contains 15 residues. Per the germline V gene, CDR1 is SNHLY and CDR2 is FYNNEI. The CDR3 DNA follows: TGTGCCAGCAGTGAATTCGCGAGGCCCACAGATACGCAGTATTTT. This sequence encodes CASSEFARPTDTQYF. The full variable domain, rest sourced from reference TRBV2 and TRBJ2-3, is EPEVTQTPSHQVTQMGQEVILRCVPISNHLYFYWYRQILGQKVEFLVSFYNNEISEKSEIFDDQFSVERPDGSNFTLKIRSTKLEDSAMYFCASSEFARPTDTQYFGPGTRLTVL.

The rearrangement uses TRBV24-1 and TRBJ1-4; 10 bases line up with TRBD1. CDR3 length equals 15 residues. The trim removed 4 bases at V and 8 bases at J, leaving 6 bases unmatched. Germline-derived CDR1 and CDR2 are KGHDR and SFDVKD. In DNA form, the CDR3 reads TGTGCCACCAGTGACCCCGGGACAGGGGAGGAAAAACTGTTTTTT. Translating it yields CATSDPGTGEEKLFF.

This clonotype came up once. CDR3 in amino acids: CASTQGGGYEQYF. Here the CDR3 DNA reads TGTGCCAGCACGCAAGGAGGAGGGTACGAGCAGTACTTC. J is TRBJ2-5 and V is TRBV28, with TRBD2 as a possible D gene (6 bases). TRBJ2-7 explains the end of the DNA better; the J call may be wrong. Germline V CDR1 and CDR2: MDHEN, SYDVKM. CDR3 size: 13 residues.